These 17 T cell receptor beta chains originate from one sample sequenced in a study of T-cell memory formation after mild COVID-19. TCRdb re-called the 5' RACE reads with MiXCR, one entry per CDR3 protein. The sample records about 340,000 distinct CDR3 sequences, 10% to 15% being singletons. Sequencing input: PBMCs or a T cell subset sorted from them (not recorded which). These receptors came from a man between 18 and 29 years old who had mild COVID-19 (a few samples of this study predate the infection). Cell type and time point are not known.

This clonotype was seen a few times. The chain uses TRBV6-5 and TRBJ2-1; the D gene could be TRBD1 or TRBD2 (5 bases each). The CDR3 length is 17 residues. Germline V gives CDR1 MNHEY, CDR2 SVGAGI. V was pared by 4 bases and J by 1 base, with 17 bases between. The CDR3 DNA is TGTGCCAGCAGTTTACCGGGACGGAGTGTTTCCTACAATGAGCAGTTCTTC. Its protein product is CASSLPGRSVSYNEQFF.

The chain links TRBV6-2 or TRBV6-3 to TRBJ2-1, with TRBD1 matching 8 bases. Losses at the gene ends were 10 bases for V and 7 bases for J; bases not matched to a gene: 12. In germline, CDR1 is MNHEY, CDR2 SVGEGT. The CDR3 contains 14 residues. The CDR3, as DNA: TGTGCCACACGTCGGACAGGGAACGGTAATGAGCAGTTCTTC. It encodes CATRRTGNGNEQFF.

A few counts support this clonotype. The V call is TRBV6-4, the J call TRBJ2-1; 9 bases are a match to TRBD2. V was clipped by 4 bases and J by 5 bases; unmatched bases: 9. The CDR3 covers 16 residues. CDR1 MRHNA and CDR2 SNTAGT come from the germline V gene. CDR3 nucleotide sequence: TGTGCCAGCAGTGGAACTCTAGCGGGGAAGAACAATGAGCAGTTCTTC. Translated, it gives CASSGTLAGKNNEQFF.

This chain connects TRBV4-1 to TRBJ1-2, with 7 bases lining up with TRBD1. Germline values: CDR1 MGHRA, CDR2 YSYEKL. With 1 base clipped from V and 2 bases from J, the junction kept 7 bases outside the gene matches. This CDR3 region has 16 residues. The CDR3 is CASSQVTGVGNYGYTF. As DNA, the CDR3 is TGCGCCAGCAGCCAAGTAACAGGGGTAGGGAACTATGGCTACACCTTC.

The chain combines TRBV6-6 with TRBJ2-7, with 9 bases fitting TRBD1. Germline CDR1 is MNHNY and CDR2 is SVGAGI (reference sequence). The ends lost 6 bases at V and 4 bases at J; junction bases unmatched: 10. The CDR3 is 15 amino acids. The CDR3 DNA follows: TGTGCCAGCAGATTTTGGGGGACAGGGCCTTACGAGCAGTACTTC. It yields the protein CASRFWGTGPYEQYF.

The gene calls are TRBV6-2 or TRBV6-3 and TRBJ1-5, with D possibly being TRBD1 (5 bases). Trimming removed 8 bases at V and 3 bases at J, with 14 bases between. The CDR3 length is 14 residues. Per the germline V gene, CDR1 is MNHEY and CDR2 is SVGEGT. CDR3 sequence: CASAQGNTNQPQHF. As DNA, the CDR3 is TGTGCCAGCGCCCAGGGCAATACCAATCAGCCCCAGCATTTT.

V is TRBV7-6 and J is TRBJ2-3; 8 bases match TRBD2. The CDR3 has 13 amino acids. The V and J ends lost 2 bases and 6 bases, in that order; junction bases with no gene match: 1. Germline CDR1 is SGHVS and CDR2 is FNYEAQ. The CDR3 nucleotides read TGTGCCAGCAGCTTAAAGCGGGGGGATACGCAGTATTTT. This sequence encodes CASSLKRGDTQYF.

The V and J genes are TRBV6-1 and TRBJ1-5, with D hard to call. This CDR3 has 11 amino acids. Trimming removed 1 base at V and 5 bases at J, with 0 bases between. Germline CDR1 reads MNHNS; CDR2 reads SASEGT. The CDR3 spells CASSEDQPQHF. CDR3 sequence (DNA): TGTGCCAGCAGTGAAGATCAGCCCCAGCATTTT.

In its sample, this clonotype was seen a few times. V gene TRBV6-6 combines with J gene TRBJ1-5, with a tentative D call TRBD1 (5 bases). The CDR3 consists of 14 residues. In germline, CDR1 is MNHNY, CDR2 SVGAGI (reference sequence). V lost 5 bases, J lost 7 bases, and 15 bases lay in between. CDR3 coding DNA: TGTGCCAGCAGTAAGCAGGGAACTGGGCAGCCCCAGCATTTT. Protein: CASSKQGTGQPQHF.

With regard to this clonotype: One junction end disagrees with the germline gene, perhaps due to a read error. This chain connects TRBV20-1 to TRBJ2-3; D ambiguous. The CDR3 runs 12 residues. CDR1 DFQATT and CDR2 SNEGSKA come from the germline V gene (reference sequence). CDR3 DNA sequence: TGCAGTGCCGAGTGGTCCACAGTTACGCAGTATTTT. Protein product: CSAEWSTVTQYF.

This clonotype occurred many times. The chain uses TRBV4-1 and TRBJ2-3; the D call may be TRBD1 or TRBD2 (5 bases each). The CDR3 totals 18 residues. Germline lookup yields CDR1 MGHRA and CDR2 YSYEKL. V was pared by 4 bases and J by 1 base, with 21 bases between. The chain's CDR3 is CASSRSDKWGSGTDTQYF. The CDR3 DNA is TGCGCCAGCAGCCGCTCTGACAAGTGGGGGAGCGGCACAGATACGCAGTATTTT.

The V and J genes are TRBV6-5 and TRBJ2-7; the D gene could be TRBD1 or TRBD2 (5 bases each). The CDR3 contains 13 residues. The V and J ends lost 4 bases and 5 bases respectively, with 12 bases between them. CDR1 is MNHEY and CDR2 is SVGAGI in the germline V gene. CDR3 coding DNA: TGTGCCAGCAGTTGGTTCCAGGGAGACGAGCAGTACTTC. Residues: CASSWFQGDEQYF.

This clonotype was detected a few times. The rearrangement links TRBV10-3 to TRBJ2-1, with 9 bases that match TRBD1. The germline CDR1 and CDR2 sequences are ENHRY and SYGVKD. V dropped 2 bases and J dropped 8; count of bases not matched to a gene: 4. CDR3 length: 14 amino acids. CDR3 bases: TGTGCCATCAGTGAGGGACAGGGGATAGATGAGCAGTTCTTC. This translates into CAISEGQGIDEQFF.

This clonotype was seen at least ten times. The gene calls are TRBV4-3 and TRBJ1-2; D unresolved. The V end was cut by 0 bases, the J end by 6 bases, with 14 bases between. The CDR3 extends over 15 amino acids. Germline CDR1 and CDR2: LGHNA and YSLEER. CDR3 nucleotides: TGCGCCAGCAGCCAAGATGGCTGGGATTATGATGGCTACACCTTC. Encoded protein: CASSQDGWDYDGYTF.

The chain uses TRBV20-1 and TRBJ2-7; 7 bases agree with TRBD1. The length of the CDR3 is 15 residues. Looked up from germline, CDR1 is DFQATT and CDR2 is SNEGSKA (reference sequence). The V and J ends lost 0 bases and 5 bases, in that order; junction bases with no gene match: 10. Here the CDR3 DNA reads TGCAGTGCTAGAGACTTAGCGACAGGGCTCCACGAGCAGTACTTC. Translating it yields CSARDLATGLHEQYF.

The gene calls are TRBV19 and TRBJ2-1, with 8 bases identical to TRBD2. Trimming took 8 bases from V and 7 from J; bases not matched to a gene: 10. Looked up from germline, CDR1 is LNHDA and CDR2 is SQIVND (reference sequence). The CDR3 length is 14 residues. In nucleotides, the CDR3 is TGTGCCAGTGGCCTAGCGGGCGGGATAAATGAGCAGTTCTTC. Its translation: CASGLAGGINEQFF.

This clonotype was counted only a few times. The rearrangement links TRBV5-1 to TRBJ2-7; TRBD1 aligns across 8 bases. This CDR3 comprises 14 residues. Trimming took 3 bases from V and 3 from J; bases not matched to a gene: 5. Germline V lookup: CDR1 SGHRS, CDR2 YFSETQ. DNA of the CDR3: TGCGCCAGCAGCTGGGGACAGGTAAACTACGAGCAGTACTTC. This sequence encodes CASSWGQVNYEQYF.